This TCR beta chain originates from a study of blood T cells in healthy people across ages. V gave up 0 bases and J gave up 9 bases; unmatched junction bases: 8. This CDR3 region has 15 residues. Germline CDR1 and CDR2: DFQATT and SNEGSKA (reference sequence). It was with a sample-barcoded 5' primer and a J-beta primer mix that a second PCR of about 6 to 11 cycles was run. TCRdb re-called the 5' RACE reads through MiXCR, storing one row per CDR3 protein. Of 1.5 million to 2 million distinct CDR3 sequences in the sample, roughly 28% were seen once. The sample comprised blood. The chain recombines TRBV20-1 with TRBJ2-1, with 10 bases matching TRBD2. This receptor was taken from a woman younger than 45 in good health. CDR3: CSARDRRLAGVEQFF. The CDR3 bases are TGCAGTGCTAGAGATCGGCGTCTAGCGGGGGTTGAGCAGTTCTTC.